The following is a T cell receptor beta chain sequence with its context. Its target is not known. V lost 2 bases to trimming and J lost 4 bases; unmatched junction nucleotides: 2. Per the germline V gene, CDR1 is SGHAT and CDR2 is FQNNGV. This CDR3 has 14 residues. The PCR had 60 Vbeta and 13 Jbeta primers. The assay was immunoSEQ multiplex PCR, and TCRdb's table has in-frame clones only and misses some. Of 150,000 to 200,000 clones in the sample, about 85% were seen once. The source of the sample is a study of cytomegalovirus exposure and HLA in healthy donors. Study-wide findings and caveats: In a later analysis, TCR beta V- and J-gene trimming was associated with a missense DCLRE1C variant.

V is TRBV11-2 and J is TRBJ1-1; 9 bases align to TRBD1. This receptor was identified in a young man in good health and CMV-seronegative. Sequenced input: PBMCs. DNA for the CDR3: TGTGCCAGCAGCTTAACAGGGGGCGGCACTGAAGCTTTCTTT. This codes for CASSLTGGGTEAFF.